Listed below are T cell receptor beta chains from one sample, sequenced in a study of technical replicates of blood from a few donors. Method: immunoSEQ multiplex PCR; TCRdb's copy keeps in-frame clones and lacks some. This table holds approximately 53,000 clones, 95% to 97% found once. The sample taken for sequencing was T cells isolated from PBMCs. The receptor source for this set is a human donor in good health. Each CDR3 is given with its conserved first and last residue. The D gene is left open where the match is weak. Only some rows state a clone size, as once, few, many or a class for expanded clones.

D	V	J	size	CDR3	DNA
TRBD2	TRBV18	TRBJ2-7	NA	CASSRGTTHDEQYF	TGTGCCAGCTCACGCGGGACTACCCATGACGAGCAGTACTTC
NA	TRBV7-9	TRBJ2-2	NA	CASSLEPILPGELFF	TGTGCCAGCAGCTTAGAACCGATACTCCCCGGGGAGCTGTTTTTT
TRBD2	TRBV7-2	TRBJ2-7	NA	CASSSPGLGSYEQYF	TGTGCCAGCAGCTCGCCGGGACTAGGCTCCTACGAGCAGTACTTC
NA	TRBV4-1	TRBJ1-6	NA	CASSQEGRYNSPLHF	TGCGCCAGCAGCCAAGAAGGGAGGTATAATTCACCCCTCCACTTT
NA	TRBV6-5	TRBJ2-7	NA	CASSYFSSYEQYF	TGTGCCAGCAGTTATTTTAGCTCCTACGAGCAGTACTTC
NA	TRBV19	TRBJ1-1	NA	CASSYTGGLTEAFF	TGTGCCAGTAGTTATACGGGAGGTTTGACTGAAGCTTTCTTT
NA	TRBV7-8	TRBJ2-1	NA	CASSLLGNYNEQFF	TGTGCCAGCAGCTTATTGGGCAACTACAATGAGCAGTTCTTC
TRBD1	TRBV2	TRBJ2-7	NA	CASTGQVVGEQYF	TGTGCCAGCACCGGACAGGTAGTCGGCGAGCAGTACTTC
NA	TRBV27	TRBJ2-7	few	CASSFSGSYEQYF	TGTGCCAGCAGTTTCTCGGGATCCTACGAGCAGTACTTC
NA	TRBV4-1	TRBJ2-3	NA	CASSQDRGDTQYF	TGCGCCAGCAGCCAAGACCGGGGAGATACGCAGTATTTT
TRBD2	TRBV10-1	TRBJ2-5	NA	CASRVRTSGKQQETQYF	TGCGCCAGCAGGGTCAGGACTAGCGGGAAACAACAAGAGACCCAGTACTTC
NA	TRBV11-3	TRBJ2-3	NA	CASSSHLFGTDTQYF	TGTGCCAGCAGCTCCCACTTGTTCGGGACAGATACGCAGTATTTT
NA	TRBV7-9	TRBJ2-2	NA	CASSLSDSGTGELFF	TGTGCCAGCAGCTTATCGGACAGCGGCACCGGGGAGCTGTTTTTT
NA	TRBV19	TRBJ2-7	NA	CATRMAGDNEQYF	TGTGCCACAAGGATGGCAGGGGACAACGAGCAGTACTTC
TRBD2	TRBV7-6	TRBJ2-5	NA	CASSFRTSGRLETQYF	TGTGCCAGCAGCTTCCGGACTAGCGGGAGACTGGAGACCCAGTACTTC
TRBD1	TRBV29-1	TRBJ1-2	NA	CSVVGGDQVYGYTF	TGCAGCGTTGTAGGGGGCGATCAAGTCTATGGCTACACCTTC
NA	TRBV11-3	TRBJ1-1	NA	CASSLDSAMNTEAFF	TGTGCCAGCAGCTTAGATTCAGCGATGAACACTGAAGCTTTCTTT
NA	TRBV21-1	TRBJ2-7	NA	CASSLWRGQYEQYF	TGTGCCAGCAGCCTCTGGCGGGGCCAATACGAGCAGTACTTC
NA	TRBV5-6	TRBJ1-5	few	CASSLGSTSNQPQHF	TGTGCCAGCAGCTTGGGGAGCACTAGCAATCAGCCCCAGCATTTT
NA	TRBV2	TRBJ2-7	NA	CASSAPRWVEQYF	TGTGCCAGCAGTGCGCCCAGGTGGGTCGAGCAGTACTTC
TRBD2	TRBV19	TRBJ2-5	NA	CASSIRRAGGPTETQYF	TGTGCCAGTAGTATCCGTCGGGCGGGAGGCCCCACGGAGACCCAGTACTTC
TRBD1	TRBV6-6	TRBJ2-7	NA	CASRPGQGYEQYF	TGTGCCAGCAGGCCCGGACAGGGCTACGAGCAGTACTTC
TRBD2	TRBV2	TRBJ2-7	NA	CASSEAILADMPRVPHEQYF	TGTGCCAGCAGTGAAGCTATACTAGCGGATATGCCTAGAGTCCCCCACGAGCAGTACTTC
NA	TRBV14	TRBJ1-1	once	CASSQGPGNTEAFF	TGTGCCAGCAGCCAAGGTCCAGGGAACACTGAAGCTTTCTTT
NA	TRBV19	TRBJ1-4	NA	CASSIQPPGNEKLFF	TGTGCCAGTAGTATCCAACCCCCCGGTAATGAAAAACTGTTTTTT
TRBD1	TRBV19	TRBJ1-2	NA	CASSILLGQAINYGYTF	TGTGCCAGTAGTATACTATTGGGACAGGCGATTAACTATGGCTACACCTTC
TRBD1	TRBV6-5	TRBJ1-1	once	CASRTGGEMGTEAFF	TGTGCCAGTAGGACAGGGGGCGAGATGGGCACTGAAGCTTTCTTT
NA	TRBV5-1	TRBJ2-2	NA	CASSPQGPGELFF	TGCGCCAGCAGCCCACAGGGCCCCGGGGAGCTGTTTTTT
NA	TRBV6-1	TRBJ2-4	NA	CASSSTSIDIQYF	TGTGCCAGCAGTTCCACTAGTATTGACATTCAGTACTTC
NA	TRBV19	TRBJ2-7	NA	CASSFGQEGYEQYF	TGTGCCAGTAGTTTCGGTCAGGAGGGCTACGAGCAGTACTTC
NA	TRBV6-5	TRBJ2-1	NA	CASRVGAGMSNEQFF	TGTGCCAGCAGGGTCGGCGCAGGGATGAGCAATGAGCAGTTCTTC
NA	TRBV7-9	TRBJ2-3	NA	CASSLGLDTQYF	TGTGCCAGCAGCTTAGGGCTGGATACGCAGTATTTT
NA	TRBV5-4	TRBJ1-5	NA	CASSQDRSNQPQHF	TGTGCCAGCAGTCAGGACAGAAGCAATCAGCCCCAGCATTTT